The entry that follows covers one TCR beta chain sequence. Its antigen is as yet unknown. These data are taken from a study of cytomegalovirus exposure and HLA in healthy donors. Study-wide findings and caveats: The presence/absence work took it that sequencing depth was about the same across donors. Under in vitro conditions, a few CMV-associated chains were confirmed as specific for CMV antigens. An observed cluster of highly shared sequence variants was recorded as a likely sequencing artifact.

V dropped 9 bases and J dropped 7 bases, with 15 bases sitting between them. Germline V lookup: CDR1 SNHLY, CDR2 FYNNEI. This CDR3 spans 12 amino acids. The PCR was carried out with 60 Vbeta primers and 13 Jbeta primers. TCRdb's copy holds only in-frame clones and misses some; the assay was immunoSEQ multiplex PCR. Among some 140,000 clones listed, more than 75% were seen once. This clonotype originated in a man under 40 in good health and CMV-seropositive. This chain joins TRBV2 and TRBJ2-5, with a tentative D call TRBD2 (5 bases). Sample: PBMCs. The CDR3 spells CARKADGGTQYF. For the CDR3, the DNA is TGTGCCAGGAAAGCGGATGGAGGGACCCAGTACTTC.